This T cell receptor beta chain emerged from a study of OX40 agonist ivuxolimab in advanced cancers. The study in broad terms: Ivuxolimab, which targeted the costimulatory receptor OX40 (CD134), was an agonistic, fully human IgG2 monoclonal antibody. In the dose-escalation cohort, about four fifths of patients were male, and the mean age was 60 years with a range of about 23 to 79. Of the approximately 50 patients in dose escalation, 19 had hepatocellular carcinoma, about 15 had melanoma, 9 had renal cell carcinoma and 9 had head and neck cancer. Partial responses were achieved by three dose-escalation patients, of whom one had hepatocellular carcinoma and two had cutaneous melanoma. The purpose of peripheral TCRbeta sequencing was to test whether ivuxolimab changed TCR sequence diversity and led to clonal T-cell expansion. The paper reports the monotherapy dose-escalation portion (N = 52 patients) of the phase I ivuxolimab trial. Intravenous ivuxolimab was administered to patients every 2 weeks at six dose levels: 0.01, 0.1, 0.3, 1.5, 3 and 10 mg/kg. Prior anti-PD-1, anti-PD-L1 or anti-CTLA-4 therapy was permitted, and about 40% of dose-escalation patients had received checkpoint inhibitors.

Patients with a history of autoimmune disease or receiving systemic immunosuppression were excluded from the trial. In every dose cohort, peripheral blood was drawn for TCR sequencing at baseline, cycle 4 day 1, and cycle 7 day 1. Samples came from an open-label, multicenter, first-in-human phase I dose-escalation trial of ivuxolimab. Adults with locally advanced or metastatic melanoma, renal cell, hepatocellular, or head and neck squamous cell carcinoma were enrolled in the trial. CD4+ and CD8+ T cells were sorted separately from peripheral blood before TCR sequencing. Including the terminal cysteine and phenylalanine, the CDR3 comprises 14 residues. The sequence is cut down to CDR3 DNA, 42 bases in frame from base 1. As encoded in the germline V gene, CDR1 is ENHRY while CDR2 is SYGVKD. The germline V and J ends show losses of 3 bases and 6 bases respectively, and no gene match explains 5 bases of the junction.

The study at large found these results: The antigen specificity of the clonally expanded peripheral T cells was not determined. Low levels of normalized T-cell clonal expansion were also seen in some patients who did not respond. In the 0.1-3.0 mg/kg groups, partial responders were among the patients with the lowest normalized peripheral clonal expansion, particularly in CD8+ T cells. After ivuxolimab, more expanded clones were found on average in CD8+ T cells than in CD4+ T cells. Clonal expansion of both CD4+ and CD8+ blood T cells was observed from baseline to week 6 at doses 0.1 to 3.0 mg/kg.

Genomic DNA was extracted from sorted cells for sequencing of the TCRbeta CDR3 region. The immunoSEQ Assay was used to sequence the TCRbeta CDR3 regions. TCRdb holds this immuneACCESS table with in-frame rearrangements only. Some clones are missing; in checked studies, unresolved V genes explain under half, and the rest has no known cause. The sample profile shows fewer than 80,000 clones; 75% to 90% of them were found once. The ten top clones hold 5.5% to 6.5% of the sample. Points on this clone: This clone's antigen is unknown. No much larger clone is present one base from it, and per-base qualities are unavailable.

This clonotype was obtained from an adult with an advanced solid tumor such as melanoma, head and neck, liver or kidney cancer. The sequence joins TRBV10-3 to TRBJ2-1; 7 nucleotides in the junction match TRBD1. This material consisted of CD4+ or CD8+ T cells sorted from blood, taken in a trial of the OX40 agonist ivuxolimab. The CDR3 corresponds to CAISEQGIFNEQFF. The nucleotide sequence is given as TGTGCCATCAGTGAACAGGGGATATTCAATGAGCAGTTCTTC.